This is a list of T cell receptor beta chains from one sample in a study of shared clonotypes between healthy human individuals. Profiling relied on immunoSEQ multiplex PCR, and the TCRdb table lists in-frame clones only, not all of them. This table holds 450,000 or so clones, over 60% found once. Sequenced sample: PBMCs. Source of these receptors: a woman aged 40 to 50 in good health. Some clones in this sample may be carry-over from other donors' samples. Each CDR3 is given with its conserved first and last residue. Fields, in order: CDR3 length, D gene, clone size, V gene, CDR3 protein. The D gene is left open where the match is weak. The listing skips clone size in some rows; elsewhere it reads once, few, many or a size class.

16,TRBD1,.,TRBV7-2,CASSLVGTGGNEKLFF
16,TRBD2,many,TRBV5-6,CASSPSGRATKNIQYF
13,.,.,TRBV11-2,CASSLYSGETQYF
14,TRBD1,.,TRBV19,CASSVQGDNQPQHF
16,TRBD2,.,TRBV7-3,CASSLTGPSGRLEQFF
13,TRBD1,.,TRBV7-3,CASSPSPTGGATF
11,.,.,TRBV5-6,CASRGFCEQYF
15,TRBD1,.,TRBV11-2,CASSNPLKGAHEQYF
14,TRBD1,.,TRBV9,CASSAPGQGYEQFF
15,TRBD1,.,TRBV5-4,CASSLQGVMNTEAFF
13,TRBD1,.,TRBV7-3,CASSAGQAETQYF
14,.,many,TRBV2,CASSMEQGAEKLFF
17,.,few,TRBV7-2,CASSSPRGITGANVLTF
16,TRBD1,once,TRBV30,CAWSRITGATNEKLFF
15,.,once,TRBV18,CASSPPGAGPYEQYF
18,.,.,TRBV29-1,CSVEDVPGRDFMNTEAFF
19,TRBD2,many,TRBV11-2,CASSFNPGLAGGDSYEQYF
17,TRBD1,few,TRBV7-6,CASSLAEGQGTGNTIYF